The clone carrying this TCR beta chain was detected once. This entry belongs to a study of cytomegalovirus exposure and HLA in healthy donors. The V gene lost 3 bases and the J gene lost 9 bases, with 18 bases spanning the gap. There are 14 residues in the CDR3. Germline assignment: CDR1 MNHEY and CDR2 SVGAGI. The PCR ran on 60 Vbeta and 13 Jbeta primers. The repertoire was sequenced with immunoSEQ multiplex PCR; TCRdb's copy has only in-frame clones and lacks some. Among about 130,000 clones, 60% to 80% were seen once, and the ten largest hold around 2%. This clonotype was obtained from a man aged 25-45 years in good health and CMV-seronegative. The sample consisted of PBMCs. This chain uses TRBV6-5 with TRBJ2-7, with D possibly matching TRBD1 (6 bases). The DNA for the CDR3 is TGTGCCAGCAGTTATACCTACCGGACAGTACCGCAGTACTTC. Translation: CASSYTYRTVPQYF.